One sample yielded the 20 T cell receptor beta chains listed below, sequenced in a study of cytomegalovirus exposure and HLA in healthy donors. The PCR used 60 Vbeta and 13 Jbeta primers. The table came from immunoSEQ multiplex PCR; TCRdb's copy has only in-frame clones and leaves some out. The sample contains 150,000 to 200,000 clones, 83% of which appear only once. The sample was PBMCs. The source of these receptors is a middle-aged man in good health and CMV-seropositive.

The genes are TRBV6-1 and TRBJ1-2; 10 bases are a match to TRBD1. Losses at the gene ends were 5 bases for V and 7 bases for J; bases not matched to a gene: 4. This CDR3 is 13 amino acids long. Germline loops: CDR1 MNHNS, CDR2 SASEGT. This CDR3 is CASSRQGAGGYTF. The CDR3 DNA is TGTGCCAGCAGTAGACAGGGGGCTGGTGGCTACACCTTC.

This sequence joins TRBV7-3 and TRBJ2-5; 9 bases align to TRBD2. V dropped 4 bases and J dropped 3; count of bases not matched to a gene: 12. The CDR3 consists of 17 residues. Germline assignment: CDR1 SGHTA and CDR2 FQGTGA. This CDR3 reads CASSSGSGLAGKETQYF. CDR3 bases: TGTGCCAGCAGCTCTGGCTCGGGACTAGCTGGAAAAGAGACCCAGTACTTC.

Here the CDR3 DNA reads TGTGCCAGCAGCTCCGAGGGACTAGCGGGGGGACAGCAGTTCTTC. Its translation is CASSSEGLAGGQQFF. The chain recombines TRBV7-3 with TRBJ2-1, with 15 positions matching TRBD2. The germline V gene encodes CDR1 SGHTA and CDR2 FQGTGA. This CDR3 spans 15 amino acids. With V trimmed by 4 bases and J by 11 bases, 6 bases remained unmatched.

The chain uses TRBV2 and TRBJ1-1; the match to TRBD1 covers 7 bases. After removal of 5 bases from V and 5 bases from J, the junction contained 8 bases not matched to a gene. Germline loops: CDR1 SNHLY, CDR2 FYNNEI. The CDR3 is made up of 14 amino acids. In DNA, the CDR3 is TGTGCCAGCAGTAGCCGACAGGGTAGGACTGAAGCTTTCTTT. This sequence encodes CASSSRQGRTEAFF.

DNA of the CDR3: TGTGCCAGCAGCGTAGGGCCGGGACTAGCGGGGGTGCAAGAGACCCAGTACTTC. Amino acid sequence: CASSVGPGLAGVQETQYF. J is TRBJ2-5 and V is TRBV9; 14 bases agree with TRBD2. V dropped 0 bases and J dropped 2; count of bases not matched to a gene: 6. There are 18 residues in the CDR3. CDR1 SGDLS and CDR2 YYNGEE come from the germline V gene.

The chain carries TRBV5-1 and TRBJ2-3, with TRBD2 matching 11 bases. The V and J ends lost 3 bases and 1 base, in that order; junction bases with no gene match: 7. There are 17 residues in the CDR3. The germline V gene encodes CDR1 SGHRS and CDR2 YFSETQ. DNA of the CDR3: TGCGCCAGCAGCTCCTTTAGCGGGAGGGGTGGCACAGATACGCAGTATTTT. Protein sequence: CASSSFSGRGGTDTQYF.

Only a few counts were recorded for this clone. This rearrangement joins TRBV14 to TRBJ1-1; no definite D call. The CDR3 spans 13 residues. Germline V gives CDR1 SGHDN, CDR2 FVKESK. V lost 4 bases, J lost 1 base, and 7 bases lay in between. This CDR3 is CASSLQSNTEAFF. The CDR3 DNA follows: TGTGCCAGCAGCCTACAGTCGAACACTGAAGCTTTCTTT.

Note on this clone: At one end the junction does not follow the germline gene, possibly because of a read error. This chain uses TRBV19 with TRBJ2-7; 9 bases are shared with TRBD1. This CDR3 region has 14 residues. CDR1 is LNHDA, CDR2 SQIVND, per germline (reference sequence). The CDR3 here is CATSSGTGYYKQYF. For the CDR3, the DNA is TGTGCCACCTCATCGGGGACAGGGTACTACAAGCAGTACTTC.

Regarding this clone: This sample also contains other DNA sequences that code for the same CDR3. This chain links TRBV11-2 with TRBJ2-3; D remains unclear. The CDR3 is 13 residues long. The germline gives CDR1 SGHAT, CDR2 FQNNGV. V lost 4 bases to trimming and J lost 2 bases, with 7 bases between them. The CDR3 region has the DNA TGTGCCAGCAGCTCGTCTACCACAGATACGCAGTATTTT. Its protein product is CASSSSTTDTQYF.

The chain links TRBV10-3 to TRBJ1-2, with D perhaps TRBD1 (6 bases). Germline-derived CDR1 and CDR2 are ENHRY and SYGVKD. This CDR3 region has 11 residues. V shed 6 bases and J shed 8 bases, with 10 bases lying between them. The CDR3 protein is CAISNRDGYTF. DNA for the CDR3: TGTGCCATCAGCAACAGGGACGGCTACACCTTC.

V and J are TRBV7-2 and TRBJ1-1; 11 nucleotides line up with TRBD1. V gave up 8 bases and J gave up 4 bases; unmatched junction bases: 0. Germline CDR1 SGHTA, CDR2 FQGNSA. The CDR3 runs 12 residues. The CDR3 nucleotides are TGTGCCAGCGGACAGGGGGCCACTGAAGCTTTCTTT. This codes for CASGQGATEAFF.

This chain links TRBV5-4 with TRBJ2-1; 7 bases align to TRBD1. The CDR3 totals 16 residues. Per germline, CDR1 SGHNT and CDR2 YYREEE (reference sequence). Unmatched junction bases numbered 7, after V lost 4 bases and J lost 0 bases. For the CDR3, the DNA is TGTGCCAGCAGCAGAGACAGGGCGGCCTCCTACAATGAGCAGTTCTTC. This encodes CASSRDRAASYNEQFF.

The CDR3 loop reads CASSVTRGPAYEQYF. CDR3 coding DNA: TGTGCCAGCAGTGTAACTAGAGGGCCTGCCTACGAGCAGTACTTC. The V and J genes are TRBV6-5 and TRBJ2-7; the D gene is possibly TRBD2 (5 bases). The CDR3 spans 15 residues. V was cut by 5 bases and J by 2 bases, with 16 bases left in between. The germline V gene has CDR1 MNHEY and CDR2 SVGAGI.

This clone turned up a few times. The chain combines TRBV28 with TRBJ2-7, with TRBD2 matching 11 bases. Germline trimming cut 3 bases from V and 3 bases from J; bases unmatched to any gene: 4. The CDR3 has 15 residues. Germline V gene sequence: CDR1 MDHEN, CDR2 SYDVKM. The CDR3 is CASSFPLAGGYEQYF. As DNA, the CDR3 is TGTGCCAGCAGTTTCCCTCTAGCGGGAGGCTACGAGCAGTACTTC.

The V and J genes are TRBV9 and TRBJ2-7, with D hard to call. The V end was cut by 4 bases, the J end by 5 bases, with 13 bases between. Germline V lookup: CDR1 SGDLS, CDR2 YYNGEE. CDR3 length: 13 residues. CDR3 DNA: TGTGCCAGCAGCCGCGCCTTCACAGACGAGCAGTACTTC. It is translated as CASSRAFTDEQYF. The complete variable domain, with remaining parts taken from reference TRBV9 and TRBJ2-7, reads DSGVTQTPKHLITATGQRVTLRCSPRSGDLSVYWYQQSLDQGLQFLIQYYNGEERAKGNILERFSAQQFPDLHSELNLSSLELGDSALYFCASSRAFTDEQYFGPGTRLTVT.

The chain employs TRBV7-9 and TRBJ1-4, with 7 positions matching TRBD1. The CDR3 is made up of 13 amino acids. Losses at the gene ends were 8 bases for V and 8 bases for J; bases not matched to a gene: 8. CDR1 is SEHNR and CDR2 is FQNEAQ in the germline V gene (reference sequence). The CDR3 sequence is CASSRTGGEKLFF. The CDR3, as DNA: TGTGCCAGCTCCCGGACAGGAGGAGAAAAACTGTTTTTT.

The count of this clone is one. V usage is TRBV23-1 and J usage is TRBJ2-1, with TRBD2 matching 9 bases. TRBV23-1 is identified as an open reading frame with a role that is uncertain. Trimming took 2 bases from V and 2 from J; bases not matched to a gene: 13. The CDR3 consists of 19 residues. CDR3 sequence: CASSQPNAQREDPYNEQFF. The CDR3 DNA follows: TGCGCCAGCAGTCAACCCAATGCACAGCGGGAGGATCCCTACAATGAGCAGTTCTTC.

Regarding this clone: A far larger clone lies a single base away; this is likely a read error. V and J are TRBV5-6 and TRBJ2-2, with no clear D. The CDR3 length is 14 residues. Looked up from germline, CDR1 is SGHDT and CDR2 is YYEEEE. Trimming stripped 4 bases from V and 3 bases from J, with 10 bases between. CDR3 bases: TGTGCCAGCAGCCCTGTATCCGACACCGGGGAGCTGTTTTTT. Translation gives CASSPVSDTGELFF.

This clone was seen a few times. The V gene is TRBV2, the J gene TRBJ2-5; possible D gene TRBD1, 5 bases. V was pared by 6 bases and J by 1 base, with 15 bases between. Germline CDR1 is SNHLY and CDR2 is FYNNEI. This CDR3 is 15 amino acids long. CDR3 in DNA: TGTGCCAGCAGCTTCGAGTCAACAGGCCAAGAGACCCAGTACTTC. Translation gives CASSFESTGQETQYF. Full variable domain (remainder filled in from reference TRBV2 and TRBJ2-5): EPEVTQTPSHQVTQMGQEVILRCVPISNHLYFYWYRQILGQKVEFLVSFYNNEISEKSEIFDDQFSVERPDGSNFTLKIRSTKLEDSAMYFCASSFESTGQETQYFGPGTRLLVL.

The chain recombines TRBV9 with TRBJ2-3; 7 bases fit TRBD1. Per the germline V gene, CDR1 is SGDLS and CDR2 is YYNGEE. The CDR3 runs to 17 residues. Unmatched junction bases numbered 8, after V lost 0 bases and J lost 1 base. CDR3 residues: CASSVALGGSGTDTQYF. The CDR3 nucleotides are TGTGCCAGCAGCGTAGCGTTAGGGGGCTCCGGCACAGATACGCAGTATTTT.